Listed below are T cell receptor beta chains from one sample, sequenced in a study of radiotherapy plus CTLA-4 blockade in lung cancer. TCRdb's table, derived via immunoSEQ multiplex PCR, lists solely in-frame clones and lacks some. This table holds some 110,000 clones, about 83% found once. This specimen was peripheral blood, taken from a patient treated with radiotherapy plus ipilimumab. These receptors all stem from a human donor with non-small cell lung cancer who had a partial response to radiotherapy plus ipilimumab. CDR3s include the opening cysteine and the closing phenylalanine or tryptophan. The D gene is left open where the match is weak. Clone size, where shown, is once, few, many, or a class for clones that have expanded.

>TRBV5-4|-|-|TRBJ2-3
CASSTRTGSADTQYF
TGTGCCAGCAGCACACGAACAGGGTCCGCAGATACGCAGTATTTT
>TRBV19|-|-|TRBJ1-5
CASTVRGNQPQHF
TGTGCCAGTACCGTCAGAGGGAATCAGCCCCAGCATTTT
>TRBV5-1|-|few|TRBJ1-3
CASSPQGSGNTIYF
TGCGCCAGCAGCCCCCAGGGGTCTGGAAACACCATATATTTT
>TRBV11-3|TRBD2|-|TRBJ2-5
CASSLGGEETQYF
TGTGCCAGCAGCTTGGGAGGGGAAGAGACCCAGTACTTC
>TRBV7-6|-|-|TRBJ2-1
CASSRMSEGSNEQFF
TGTGCCAGCAGCCGCATGTCGGAGGGCTCCAATGAGCAGTTCTTC
>TRBV30|-|-|TRBJ2-1
CAWSVLSGTYNEQFF
TGTGCCTGGAGTGTACTGTCGGGAACCTACAATGAGCAGTTCTTC
>TRBV19|-|-|TRBJ1-1
CASNQGTEAFF
TGTGCCAGTAACCAGGGCACTGAAGCTTTCTTT
>TRBV5-1|-|-|TRBJ1-4
CASSLGSTYEKLFF
TGCGCCAGCAGCCTGGGGAGTACTTATGAAAAACTGTTTTTT
>TRBV19|-|-|TRBJ2-1
CATGDTSSYNEQFF
TGTGCCACTGGTGACACTAGCTCCTACAATGAGCAGTTCTTC
>TRBV5-1|TRBD2|-|TRBJ2-3
CASRREGYTDTQYF
TGCGCCAGCAGGCGGGAGGGCTACACAGATACGCAGTATTTT
>TRBV27|-|-|TRBJ2-3
CASSFEGTDTQYF
TGTGCCAGCAGTTTCGAGGGAACAGATACGCAGTATTTT
>TRBV7-9|TRBD2|-|TRBJ2-3
CASSTLAGGTDTQYF
TGTGCCAGCAGCACACTAGCGGGAGGCACAGATACGCAGTATTTT
>TRBV27|-|-|TRBJ2-4
CASSYRLAGLAKNIQYF
TGTGCCAGCAGTTACCGGCTAGCCGGCTTAGCCAAAAACATTCAGTACTTC
>TRBV6-1|-|-|TRBJ2-5
CASSEALAEETQYF
TGTGCCAGCAGTGAAGCGCTGGCAGAAGAGACCCAGTACTTC
>TRBV18|-|once|TRBJ2-1
CASSPSDRTYNEQFF
TGTGCCAGCTCACCTTCGGACAGAACCTACAATGAGCAGTTCTTC
>TRBV7-9|-|-|TRBJ2-2
CASSFGGTGELFF
TGTGCCAGCAGCTTCGGGGGCACCGGGGAGCTGTTTTTT
>TRBV6-5|-|-|TRBJ2-3
CASSKGGGADTQYF
TGTGCCAGCAGTAAAGGGGGGGGTGCAGATACGCAGTATTTT
>TRBV5-4|TRBD1|-|TRBJ1-2
CASSYDREALVGYTF
TGTGCCAGCAGCTACGACAGGGAGGCGCTGGTAGGCTACACCTTC
>TRBV20-1|-|few|TRBJ2-7
CSARITYEQYF
TGCAGTGCTAGAATTACTTACGAGCAGTACTTC
>TRBV25-1|TRBD1|-|TRBJ1-1
CASSSPTGRRGRTEAFF
TGTGCCAGCAGTTCCCCGACAGGGAGAAGAGGTCGGACTGAAGCTTTCTTT
>TRBV29-1|-|once|TRBJ1-1
CSVEPNRADSEAFF
TGCAGCGTTGAGCCAAACAGGGCCGACAGTGAAGCTTTCTTT
>TRBV5-1|-|-|TRBJ2-4
CASSSGTSGGIQYF
TGCGCCAGCAGCTCCGGGACGTCCGGGGGTATTCAGTACTTC
>TRBV16|-|-|TRBJ2-3
CASSPLSITRESTDTQYF
TGTGCCAGCAGCCCTCTTTCAATAACCCGGGAAAGCACAGATACGCAGTATTTT
>TRBV12-5|-|-|TRBJ2-3
CASGDSSRTSDTQYF
TGTGCTAGTGGAGACAGCTCGAGGACATCAGATACGCAGTATTTT
>TRBV7-2|-|-|TRBJ2-1
CASSFARGNEQFF
TGTGCCAGCAGCTTTGCCAGGGGAAATGAGCAGTTCTTC
>TRBV7-3|TRBD2|few|TRBJ2-5
CASSLGLAVQETQYF
TGTGCCAGCAGCCTTGGACTAGCGGTTCAAGAGACCCAGTACTTC
>TRBV5-1|TRBD1|few|TRBJ2-1
CASSPGDRGLGNNEQFF
TGCGCCAGCAGCCCCGGGGACAGGGGGCTCGGGAACAATGAGCAGTTCTTC
>TRBV27|TRBD1|-|TRBJ2-7
CASSLSRTGTYEQYF
TGTGCCAGCAGTTTATCGCGGACAGGGACCTACGAGCAGTACTTC
>TRBV19|-|-|TRBJ1-1
CASSIGGFNPGTEAFF
TGTGCCAGTAGTATTGGCGGGTTCAACCCAGGAACTGAAGCTTTCTTT
>TRBV4-1|-|-|TRBJ1-4
CASTPAGNEKLFF
TGCGCCAGCACCCCGGCAGGGAATGAAAAACTGTTTTTT
>TRBV2|-|-|TRBJ2-2
CASTRGQGMAGELFF
TGTGCCAGCACGCGGGGGCAGGGAATGGCCGGGGAGCTGTTTTTT
>TRBV4-3|TRBD1|-|TRBJ1-1
CASSHPGQGFTEAFF
TGCGCCAGCAGCCATCCCGGACAGGGCTTCACTGAAGCTTTCTTT
>TRBV6-1|TRBD1|-|TRBJ1-4
CASSDGQGGKEKLFF
TGTGCCAGCAGTGACGGACAGGGAGGAAAGGAAAAACTGTTTTTT
>TRBV4-3|TRBD2|-|TRBJ2-1
CASSELAGTLNNEQFF
TGCGCCAGCAGCGAACTAGCGGGTACCCTAAACAATGAGCAGTTCTTC
>TRBV6-1|TRBD1|-|TRBJ1-2
CASNQGQGARGYTF
TGTGCCAGTAACCAGGGACAGGGGGCGCGTGGCTACACCTTC
>TRBV12-5|TRBD1|once|TRBJ1-5
CASGLTYGTGWESQPQHF
TGTGCTAGTGGTTTGACGTACGGGACAGGGTGGGAAAGCCAGCCCCAGCATTTT
>TRBV19|-|-|TRBJ1-2
CASSILDRPNYGYTF
TGTGCCAGTAGTATATTAGACAGACCTAACTATGGCTACACCTTC
>TRBV19|TRBD1|-|TRBJ1-1
CASSMTGGANTEAFF
TGTGCCAGTAGTATGACAGGGGGCGCGAACACTGAAGCTTTCTTT
>TRBV7-9|-|-|TRBJ2-1
CASSLATPTGRDEQFF
TGTGCCAGCAGCTTAGCCACCCCAACAGGGAGGGATGAGCAGTTCTTC
>TRBV6-1|TRBD1|few|TRBJ1-2
CASSQTGNYGYTF
TGTGCCAGCAGCCAGACAGGGAACTATGGCTACACCTTC
>TRBV14|-|few|TRBJ2-5
CASSQAGATQYF
TGTGCCAGCAGCCAAGCGGGTGCGACCCAGTACTTC
>TRBV27|-|-|TRBJ1-3
CASSSTGNTIYF
TGTGCCAGCAGTTCTACTGGAAACACCATATATTTT
>TRBV30|-|-|TRBJ1-5
CAWSGGNSNQPQHF
TGTGCCTGGAGTGGAGGGAATAGCAATCAGCCCCAGCATTTT
>TRBV5-4|TRBD2|-|TRBJ2-1
CASSSGTSGRSNEQFF
TGTGCCAGCAGTTCCGGGACTAGCGGGAGGTCGAATGAGCAGTTCTTC
>TRBV28|-|-|TRBJ2-2
CASSLGGLNTGELFF
TGTGCCAGCTCCTTGGGGGGACTGAACACCGGGGAGCTGTTTTTT
>TRBV23-1|-|-|TRBJ1-1
CASSQEGWNTEAFF
TGCGCCAGCAGTCAAGAGGGATGGAACACTGAAGCTTTCTTT
>TRBV5-5|TRBD1|-|TRBJ1-4
CASRPAGTGRGKLFF
TGTGCCAGCAGACCAGCCGGGACAGGGCGGGGAAAACTGTTTTTT
>TRBV6-5|-|-|TRBJ1-1
CASSPARRLSTEAFF
TGTGCCAGCAGCCCGGCGCGGAGATTAAGCACTGAAGCTTTCTTT